The entry that follows covers one T cell receptor beta chain sequence. Antigen unknown. The record originates from a study of cytomegalovirus exposure and HLA in healthy donors. Whole-study findings and limits: A link between a missense DCLRE1C variant and TCR beta V- and J-gene trimming emerged from a later analysis.

Primers: 60 Vbeta forward and 13 Jbeta reverse. Produced via immunoSEQ multiplex PCR; TCRdb's table is partial and in-frame only. This sample's table has 85,000 or so clones. CDR3 length: 15 residues. Germline V lookup: CDR1 MGHDK, CDR2 SYGVNS. V trimming: 7 bases; J trimming: 7 bases; junction bases outside the gene matches: 11. Source material: PBMCs. The chain recombines TRBV25-1 with TRBJ1-4; 8 bases map to TRBD1. The source is a woman aged 25 to 39 in good health and CMV-seronegative. The CDR3 sequence: CASTGQATPGEKLFF. CDR3 nucleotide sequence: TGTGCCAGCACGGGACAGGCGACCCCGGGTGAAAAACTGTTTTTT.